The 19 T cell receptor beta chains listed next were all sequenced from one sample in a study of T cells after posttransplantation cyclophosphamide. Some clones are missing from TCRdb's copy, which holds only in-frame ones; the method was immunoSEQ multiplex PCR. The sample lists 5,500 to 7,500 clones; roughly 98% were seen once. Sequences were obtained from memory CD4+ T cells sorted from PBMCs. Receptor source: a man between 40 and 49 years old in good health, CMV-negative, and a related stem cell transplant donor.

CDR3 nucleotide sequence: TGTGCCAGCGGACAGGGGGCTTACAATGAGCAGTTCTTC. Encoded protein: CASGQGAYNEQFF. The chain joins TRBV9 to TRBJ2-1; 11 bases match TRBD1. The CDR3 totals 13 residues. Looked up from germline, CDR1 is SGDLS and CDR2 is YYNGEE. The V segment lost 7 bases and the J segment 4 bases; nucleotides outside the gene matches: 1.

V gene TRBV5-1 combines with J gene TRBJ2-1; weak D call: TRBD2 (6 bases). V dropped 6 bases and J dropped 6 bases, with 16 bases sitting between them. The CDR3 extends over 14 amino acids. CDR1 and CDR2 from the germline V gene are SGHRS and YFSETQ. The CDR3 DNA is TGCGCCAGCAACGAGGCGGGAACAATCAATGAGCAGTTCTTC. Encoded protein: CASNEAGTINEQFF.

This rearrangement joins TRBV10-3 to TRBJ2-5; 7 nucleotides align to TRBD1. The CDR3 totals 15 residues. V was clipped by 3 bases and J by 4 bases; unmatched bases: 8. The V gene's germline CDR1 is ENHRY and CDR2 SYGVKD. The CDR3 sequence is CAISDSTGYRETQYF. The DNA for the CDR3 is TGTGCCATCAGTGATTCGACAGGGTACCGAGAGACCCAGTACTTC.

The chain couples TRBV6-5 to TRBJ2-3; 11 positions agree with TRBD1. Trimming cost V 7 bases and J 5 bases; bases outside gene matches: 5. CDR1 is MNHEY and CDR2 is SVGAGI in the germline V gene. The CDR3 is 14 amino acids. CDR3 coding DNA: TGTGCCAGCAATCCCGGGACAGGGGGAGATACGCAGTATTTT. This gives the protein CASNPGTGGDTQYF.

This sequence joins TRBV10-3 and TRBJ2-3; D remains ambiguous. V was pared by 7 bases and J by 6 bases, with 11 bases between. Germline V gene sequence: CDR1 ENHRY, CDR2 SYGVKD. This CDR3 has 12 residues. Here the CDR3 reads CAINDSRDTQYF. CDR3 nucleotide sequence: TGTGCCATCAATGATAGCCGGGATACGCAGTATTTT.

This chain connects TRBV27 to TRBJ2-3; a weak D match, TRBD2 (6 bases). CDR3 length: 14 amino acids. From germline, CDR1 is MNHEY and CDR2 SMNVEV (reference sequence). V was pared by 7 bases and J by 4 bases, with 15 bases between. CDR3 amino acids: CASMREGRSDTQYF. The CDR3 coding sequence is TGTGCCAGCATGCGGGAAGGGAGGTCAGATACGCAGTATTTT.

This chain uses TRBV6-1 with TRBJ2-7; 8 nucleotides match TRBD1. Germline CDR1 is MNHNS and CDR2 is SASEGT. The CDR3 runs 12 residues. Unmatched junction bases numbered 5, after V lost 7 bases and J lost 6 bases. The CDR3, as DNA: TGTGCCAGCACCGGACAGGGCGGCGAGCAGTACTTC. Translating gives CASTGQGGEQYF.

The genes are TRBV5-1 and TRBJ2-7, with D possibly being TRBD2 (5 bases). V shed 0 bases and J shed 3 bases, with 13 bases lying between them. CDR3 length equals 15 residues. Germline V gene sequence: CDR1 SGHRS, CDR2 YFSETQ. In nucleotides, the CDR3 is TGCGCCAGCAGCTTGGGACCCGGGGAAATCTACGAGCAGTACTTC. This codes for CASSLGPGEIYEQYF.

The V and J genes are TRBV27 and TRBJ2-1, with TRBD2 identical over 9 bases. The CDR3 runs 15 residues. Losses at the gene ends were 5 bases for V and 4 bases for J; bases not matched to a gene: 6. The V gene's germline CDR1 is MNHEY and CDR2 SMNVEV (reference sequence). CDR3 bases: TGTGCCAGCAGTGCCTCTAGCGGGAATTACAATGAGCAGTTCTTC. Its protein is CASSASSGNYNEQFF.

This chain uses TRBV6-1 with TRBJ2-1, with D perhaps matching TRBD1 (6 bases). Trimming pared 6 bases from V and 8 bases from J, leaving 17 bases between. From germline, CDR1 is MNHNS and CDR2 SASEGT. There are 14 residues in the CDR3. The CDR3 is CASRPWTDHDEQFF. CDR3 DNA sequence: TGTGCCAGCAGACCCTGGACAGATCACGATGAGCAGTTCTTC.

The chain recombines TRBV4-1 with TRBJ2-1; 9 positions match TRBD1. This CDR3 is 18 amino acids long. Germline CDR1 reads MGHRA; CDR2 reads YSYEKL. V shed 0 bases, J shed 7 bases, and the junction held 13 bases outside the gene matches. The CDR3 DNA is TGCGCCAGCAGCCAAGATTCACACCCGGGACAGGGAAGGAATGAGCAGTTCTTC. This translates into CASSQDSHPGQGRNEQFF.

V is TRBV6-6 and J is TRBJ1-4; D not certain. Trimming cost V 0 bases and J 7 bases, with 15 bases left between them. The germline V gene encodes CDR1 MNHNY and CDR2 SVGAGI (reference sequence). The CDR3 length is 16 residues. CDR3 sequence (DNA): TGTGCCAGCAGTTACTCCGACGTCATAGCGGGTGAAAAACTGTTTTTT. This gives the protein CASSYSDVIAGEKLFF.

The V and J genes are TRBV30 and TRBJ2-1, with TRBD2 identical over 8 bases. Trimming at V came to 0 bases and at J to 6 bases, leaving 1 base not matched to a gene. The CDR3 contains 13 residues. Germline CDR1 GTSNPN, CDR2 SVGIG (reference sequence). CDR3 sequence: CAWSVGTSNEQFF. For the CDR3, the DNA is TGTGCCTGGAGTGTTGGGACTAGCAATGAGCAGTTCTTC.

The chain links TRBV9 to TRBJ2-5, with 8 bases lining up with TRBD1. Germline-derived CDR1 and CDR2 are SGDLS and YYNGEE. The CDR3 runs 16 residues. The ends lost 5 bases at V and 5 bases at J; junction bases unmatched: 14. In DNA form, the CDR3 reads TGTGCCAGCAGTTTCGGGACAGGCTCTTTCTGGGAGACCCAGTACTTC. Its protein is CASSFGTGSFWETQYF.

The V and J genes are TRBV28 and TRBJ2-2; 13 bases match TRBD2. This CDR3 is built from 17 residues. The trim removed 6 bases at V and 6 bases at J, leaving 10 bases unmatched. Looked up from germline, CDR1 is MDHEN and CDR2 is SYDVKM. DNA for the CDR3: TGTGCCAGCAGCCTTTGGAGACTAGCGGGAGGTCCCGGGGAGCTGTTTTTT. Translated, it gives CASSLWRLAGGPGELFF.

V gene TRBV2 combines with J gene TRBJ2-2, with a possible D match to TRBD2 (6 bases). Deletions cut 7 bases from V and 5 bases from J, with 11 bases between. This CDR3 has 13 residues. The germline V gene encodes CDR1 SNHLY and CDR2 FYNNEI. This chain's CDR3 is CASNRDFTGELFF. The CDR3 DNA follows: TGTGCCAGCAATCGGGACTTTACCGGGGAGCTGTTTTTT.

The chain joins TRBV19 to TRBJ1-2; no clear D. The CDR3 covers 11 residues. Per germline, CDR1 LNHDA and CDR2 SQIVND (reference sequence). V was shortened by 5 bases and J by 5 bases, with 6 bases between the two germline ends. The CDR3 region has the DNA TGTGCCAGTAGTCGAACTTATGGCTACACCTTC. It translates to CASSRTYGYTF.

CDR3 region: CASSPQLSTDTQYF. As DNA, the CDR3 is TGTGCCAGCAGCCCCCAATTGAGCACAGATACGCAGTATTTT. J is TRBJ2-3 and V is TRBV11-2; D remains unclear. The germline V gene has CDR1 SGHAT and CDR2 FQNNGV. Trimming stripped 5 bases from V and 0 bases from J, with 9 bases between. The CDR3 sequence is 14 residues long.

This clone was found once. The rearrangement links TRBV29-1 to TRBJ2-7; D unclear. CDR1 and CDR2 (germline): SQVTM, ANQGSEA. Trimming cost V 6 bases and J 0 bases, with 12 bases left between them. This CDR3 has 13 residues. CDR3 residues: CSVEAAASYEQYF. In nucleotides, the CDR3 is TGCAGCGTAGAGGCAGCAGCCTCCTACGAGCAGTACTTC.